These 22 T cell receptor beta chains were sequenced from one sample in a study of OX40 agonist ivuxolimab in advanced cancers. The method was immunoSEQ multiplex PCR; TCRdb's version includes in-frame clones alone and lacks a portion of them. The data contain over 85,000 clones, 91% of them singletons. The sample here was CD4+ or CD8+ T cells sorted from blood, taken in a trial of the OX40 agonist ivuxolimab. These receptors were collected from an adult with an advanced solid tumor such as melanoma, head and neck, liver or kidney cancer.

The chain uses TRBV5-1 and TRBJ2-2; the match to TRBD1 covers 7 bases. The CDR3 contains 15 residues. Trimming at V came to 4 bases and at J to 3 bases, leaving 6 bases not matched to a gene. From germline, CDR1 is SGHRS and CDR2 YFSETQ. CDR3 nucleotide sequence: TGCGCCAGCAGCACGGGGACAGCGGACACCGGGGAGCTGTTTTTT. Its translation is CASSTGTADTGELFF.

The rearrangement uses TRBV19 and TRBJ2-1; TRBD1 or TRBD2 may be the D gene (6 bases each). The ends were cut back, 6 bases at V and 7 bases at J, with 16 bases in the middle. Germline V CDR1 and CDR2: LNHDA, SQIVND (reference sequence). The CDR3 consists of 14 residues. CDR3 residues: CASRRLDQGNEQFF. CDR3 bases: TGTGCCAGTAGGCGACTAGATCAGGGGAATGAGCAGTTCTTC.

V usage is TRBV11-2 and J usage is TRBJ2-3; unclear D gene. The length of the CDR3 is 12 residues. The V end was cut by 0 bases, the J end by 8 bases, with 6 bases between. CDR1 and CDR2 from the germline V gene are SGHAT and FQNNGV. The CDR3, as DNA: TGTGCCAGCAGCTTAGATTTGGCTACGCAGTATTTT. Translation: CASSLDLATQYF.

The rearrangement uses TRBV9 and TRBJ2-5; D perhaps matches TRBD1 (6 bases). The V and J ends lost 3 bases and 4 bases respectively, with 16 bases between them. The CDR3 consists of 15 residues. Germline CDR1 reads SGDLS; CDR2 reads YYNGEE. CDR3 in amino acids: CASSATPGTTETQYF. The CDR3 DNA reads as TGTGCCAGCAGCGCAACTCCCGGGACAACAGAGACCCAGTACTTC.

V and J are TRBV28 and TRBJ2-5, with D tentatively TRBD1 (6 bases). This CDR3 is 15 amino acids long. In germline, CDR1 is MDHEN, CDR2 SYDVKM. Between the trimmed V and J ends, which lost 3 bases and 2 bases, there was a span of 13 bases. CDR3 region: CASSFQRTVQETQYF. CDR3 DNA: TGTGCCAGCAGTTTTCAGAGGACAGTTCAAGAGACCCAGTACTTC.

V gene TRBV28 combines with J gene TRBJ2-2, with 9 bases identical to TRBD1. CDR1 and CDR2 from the germline V gene are MDHEN and SYDVKM. The CDR3 loop spans 12 amino acids. Trimming took 8 bases from V and 7 from J; bases not matched to a gene: 2. The CDR3 loop reads CASGQGHGELFF. CDR3 nucleotide sequence: TGTGCCAGCGGACAGGGGCACGGGGAGCTGTTTTTT.

The chain links TRBV2 to TRBJ2-7; tentatively, D is TRBD1 (6 bases). Germline lookup yields CDR1 SNHLY and CDR2 FYNNEI. The CDR3 is made up of 14 amino acids. V was pared by 3 bases and J by 4 bases, with 13 bases between. The CDR3 DNA reads as TGTGCCAGCAGTGAGCAGGGGCTCGGGTACGAGCAGTACTTC. Encoded protein: CASSEQGLGYEQYF.

As DNA, the CDR3 is TGCGCCAGCAGCTTGGCTGTCTTAGCCGCATCCACATCCGAGCAGTACTTC. It encodes CASSLAVLAASTSEQYF. The genes are TRBV5-1 and TRBJ2-5; D remains unclear. The J call may be faulty, since TRBJ2-7 better matches the DNA end. The CDR3 length is 17 residues. Germline CDR1 is SGHRS and CDR2 is YFSETQ.

This clone was counted once. The rearrangement links TRBV19 to TRBJ1-1; D perhaps matches TRBD1 (5 bases). Germline V gives CDR1 LNHDA, CDR2 SQIVND (reference sequence). With 3 bases removed from V and 0 bases from J, the gap between germline ends came to 8 bases. The CDR3 totals 14 residues. In DNA form, the CDR3 reads TGTGCCAGTAGTATGTCGGGGGTGAACACTGAAGCTTTCTTT. It codes for CASSMSGVNTEAFF.

This clone appeared a few times. This chain links TRBV7-8 with TRBJ2-2, with 7 bases aligning to TRBD2. The junction had 14 bases not matched to a gene; V was cut back by 7 bases and J by 3 bases. The CDR3 runs to 17 residues. The V gene's germline CDR1 is SGHVS and CDR2 FQNEAQ. Here the CDR3 DNA reads TGTGCCAGCACGAACGGGCGGTCTAGCGGTTACACCGGGGAGCTGTTTTTT. This gives the protein CASTNGRSSGYTGELFF.

The gene calls are TRBV9 and TRBJ2-1; 8 bases map to TRBD2. This CDR3 has 15 residues. V shed 0 bases, J shed 5 bases, and the junction held 4 bases outside the gene matches. Germline CDR1 and CDR2: SGDLS and YYNGEE. The CDR3 loop is CASSVDVLADNEQFF. DNA for the CDR3: TGTGCCAGCAGCGTAGATGTACTAGCGGACAATGAGCAGTTCTTC. The whole variable domain, filled in from reference TRBV9 and TRBJ2-1, reads DSGVTQTPKHLITATGQRVTLRCSPRSGDLSVYWYQQSLDQGLQFLIQYYNGEERAKGNILERFSAQQFPDLHSELNLSSLELGDSALYFCASSVDVLADNEQFFGPGTRLTVL.

DNA of the CDR3: TGTGCCAGCAGCTTTGGACAGGGCTACACCTTC. It codes for CASSFGQGYTF. This chain uses TRBV28 with TRBJ1-2; D is perhaps TRBD1 (6 bases). The CDR3 has 11 amino acids. Looked up from germline, CDR1 is MDHEN and CDR2 is SYDVKM. Trimming left V 6 bases short and J 8 bases short, with 10 bases between.

This sequence joins TRBV18 and TRBJ2-3; possibly TRBD2 for D (7 bases). There are 12 residues in the CDR3. Trimming cost V 1 base and J 9 bases, with 8 bases left between them. CDR1 and CDR2 (germline): KGHSH, LQKENI. This chain's CDR3 is CASSPQGGTQYF. The CDR3, as DNA: TGTGCCAGCTCACCACAGGGGGGGACGCAGTATTTT. Based on the CDR3 plus reference TRBV18 and TRBJ2-3, the full variable domain is NAGVMQNPRHLVRRRGQEARLRCSPMKGHSHVYWYRQLPEEGLKFMVYLQKENIIDESGMPKERFSAEFPKEGPSILRIQQVVRGDSAAYFCASSPQGGTQYFGPGTRLTVL.

The chain combines TRBV6-5 with TRBJ2-5; 8 nucleotides line up with TRBD1. The V segment lost 5 bases and the J segment 2 bases; nucleotides outside the gene matches: 4. Germline V gene lookup returns CDR1 MNHEY and CDR2 SVGAGI. CDR3 length equals 14 residues. The CDR3 reads CASSPRQGQETQYF. In DNA, the CDR3 is TGTGCCAGCAGTCCCCGACAGGGGCAAGAGACCCAGTACTTC.

The J gene is TRBJ2-1, the V gene TRBV11-2, with D perhaps TRBD1 (6 bases). CDR1 is SGHAT and CDR2 is FQNNGV in the germline V gene. The V end lost 4 bases, the J end lost 6 bases, and 13 bases lay between the germline ends. The CDR3 loop spans 14 amino acids. The CDR3 nucleotides read TGTGCCAGCAGCTCCTCCTACAGGGCCAATGAGCAGTTCTTC. Its translation is CASSSSYRANEQFF.

The chain carries TRBV6-1 and TRBJ2-5, with 10 nucleotides matching TRBD2. V was clipped by 1 base and J by 8 bases; unmatched bases: 4. Germline-derived CDR1 and CDR2 are MNHNS and SASEGT. The CDR3 spans 14 residues. CDR3 residues: CASSEVLAGVTQYF. As DNA, the CDR3 is TGTGCCAGCAGTGAAGTCCTAGCGGGAGTTACCCAGTACTTC.

This chain links TRBV15 with TRBJ2-7, with D tentatively TRBD2 (7 bases). Trimming shortened V by 0 bases and J by 6 bases, and 15 bases separated the two germline ends. Germline assignment: CDR1 LNHNV and CDR2 YYDKDF (reference sequence). CDR3 length: 15 residues. DNA of the CDR3: TGTGCCACCAGCAGAGAAAGGCGGGGGCCTCTCGAGCAGTACTTC. It is translated as CATSRERRGPLEQYF.

The chain combines TRBV7-9 with TRBJ1-6, with D possibly TRBD1 on 6 matching bases. V lost 2 bases and J lost 10, with 15 bases in between. Germline V gives CDR1 SEHNR, CDR2 FQNEAQ (reference sequence). This CDR3 region has 15 residues. This CDR3 reads CASSLLDRGVSPLHF. CDR3 bases: TGTGCCAGCAGCTTATTGGACAGAGGTGTCTCACCCCTCCACTTT.

CDR3 in amino acids: CASSPRPGLANNEQFF. The CDR3 coding sequence is TGTGCCAGCAGCCCTAGACCGGGACTAGCGAACAATGAGCAGTTCTTC. The chain links TRBV5-6 to TRBJ2-1, with 10 bases fitting TRBD2. V lost 4 bases and J lost 5; bases outside the gene matches: 9. CDR3 size: 16 residues. CDR1 is SGHDT, CDR2 YYEEEE, per germline.

The chain combines TRBV7-6 with TRBJ2-3; TRBD2 aligns across 11 bases. V lost 2 bases, J lost 4 bases, and 5 bases stayed unmatched. Looked up from germline, CDR1 is SGHVS and CDR2 is FNYEAQ. The CDR3 is 16 residues long. CDR3: CASSLSSGRRADTQYF. The CDR3 DNA sequence: TGTGCCAGCAGCTTATCTAGCGGGAGGCGGGCAGATACGCAGTATTTT.

CDR3 region: CASEVGGSAAAGELFF. CDR3 nucleotide sequence: TGCGCCAGCGAAGTCGGGGGATCGGCCGCGGCCGGGGAGCTGTTTTTT. This rearrangement joins TRBV5-1 to TRBJ2-2; a possible D gene is TRBD2 (6 bases). Germline lookup yields CDR1 SGHRS and CDR2 YFSETQ. Trimming cost V 7 bases and J 6 bases, with 22 bases left between them. CDR3 length: 16 residues.

In nucleotides, the CDR3 is TGTGCCTGGAGTATATCGAGTGGGGGGACCCAGTACTTC. Amino acid sequence: CAWSISSGGTQYF. The chain joins TRBV30 to TRBJ2-5; D possibly matches TRBD1 or TRBD2 (5 bases each). There are 13 residues in the CDR3. The germline V gene encodes CDR1 GTSNPN and CDR2 SVGIG (reference sequence). V lost 2 bases and J lost 7, with 14 bases in between.